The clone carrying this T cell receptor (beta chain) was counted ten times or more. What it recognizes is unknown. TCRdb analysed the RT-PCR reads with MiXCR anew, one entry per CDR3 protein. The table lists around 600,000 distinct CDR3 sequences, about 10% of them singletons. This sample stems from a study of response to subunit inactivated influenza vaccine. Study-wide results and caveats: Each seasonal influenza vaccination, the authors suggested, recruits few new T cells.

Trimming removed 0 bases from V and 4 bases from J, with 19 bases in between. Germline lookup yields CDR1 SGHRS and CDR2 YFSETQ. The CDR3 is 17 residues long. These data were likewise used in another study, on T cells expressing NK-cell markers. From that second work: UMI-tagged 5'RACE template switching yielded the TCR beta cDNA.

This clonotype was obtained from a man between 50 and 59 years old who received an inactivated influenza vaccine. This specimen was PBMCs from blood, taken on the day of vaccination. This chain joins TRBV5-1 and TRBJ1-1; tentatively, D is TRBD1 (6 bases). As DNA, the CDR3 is TGCGCCAGCAGCTTGGCAAATGACACCCGAGGGGGCACTGAAGCTTTCTTT. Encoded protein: CASSLANDTRGGTEAFF.